Below, 20 T cell receptor beta chains from the same sample are listed, as sequenced in a study of blood T cell repertoires in COVID-19. Measured with immunoSEQ multiplex PCR; TCRdb has only the in-frame clones, and not every one. The table records about 160,000 clones, more than 75% of them present only once. The specimen was peripheral blood. The receptors stem from a man between 60 and 75 years old with COVID-19, enrolled during active disease.

V usage is TRBV4-2 and J usage is TRBJ2-6; weak D call: TRBD1 (6 bases). CDR3 size: 17 residues. The ends were cut back, 3 bases at V and 0 bases at J, with 12 bases in the middle. Per the germline V gene, CDR1 is LGHNA and CDR2 is YNFKEQ. The CDR3, as DNA: TGTGCCAGCAGCCAGGACAGAACGAGCTCTGGGGCCAACGTCCTGACTTTC. It is translated as CASSQDRTSSGANVLTF.

The chain carries TRBV5-3 and TRBJ2-3; 7 nucleotides line up with TRBD2. Being an ORF, TRBV5-3 has a function that is uncertain. This CDR3 is built from 16 residues. J gave up 5 bases and V 5 bases, and 14 bases lay outside the gene matches. CDR3 amino acids: CARSPTGLVVKDTQYF. CDR3 bases: TGTGCCAGAAGTCCTACAGGACTAGTCGTCAAAGATACGCAGTATTTT.

Only a few counts were recorded for this clone. V and J are TRBV16 and TRBJ1-2, with 12 bases aligning to TRBD1. CDR1 and CDR2 from the germline V gene are KGHSY and FQNENV. Trimming took 2 bases from V and 8 from J; bases not matched to a gene: 3. The CDR3 spans 14 residues. As DNA, the CDR3 is TGTGCCAGCAGCCAAGGGACAGGGGGCGGCGGCTACACCTTC. Protein sequence: CASSQGTGGGGYTF.

The V and J genes are TRBV2 and TRBJ2-3; 11 nucleotides agree with TRBD2. Germline loops: CDR1 SNHLY, CDR2 FYNNEI. CDR3 length equals 17 residues. The ends lost 0 bases at V and 5 bases at J; junction bases unmatched: 7. This CDR3 reads CASSEALTSGIGDTQYF. CDR3 DNA: TGTGCCAGCAGTGAAGCGTTGACTAGCGGGATCGGAGATACGCAGTATTTT.

This chain connects TRBV7-2 to TRBJ2-1, with unresolved D. CDR3 length: 14 residues. The germline V and J ends were trimmed by 5 bases and 4 bases, with 12 bases remaining between them. Looked up from germline, CDR1 is SGHTA and CDR2 is FQGNSA. Written as DNA, the CDR3 is TGTGCCAGCAGCCCGATGTCCGGTTACAATGAGCAGTTCTTC. It is translated as CASSPMSGYNEQFF.

The V and J genes are TRBV24-1 and TRBJ2-1; TRBD2 aligns across 12 bases. The CDR3 totals 16 residues. Trimming cost V 4 bases and J 4 bases; bases outside gene matches: 4. The germline V gene has CDR1 KGHDR and CDR2 SFDVKD. This chain's CDR3 is CATSDRTSGVYNEQFF. The CDR3, as DNA: TGTGCCACCAGTGACCGGACTAGCGGGGTATACAATGAGCAGTTCTTC.

The chain uses TRBV6-5 and TRBJ1-5, with 7 nucleotides matching TRBD1. CDR3 length equals 14 residues. Per the germline V gene, CDR1 is MNHEY and CDR2 is SVGAGI. Trimming took 4 bases from V and 2 from J; bases not matched to a gene: 2. CDR3 protein: CASSSRGGNQPQHF. The DNA for the CDR3 is TGTGCCAGCAGTTCCAGGGGGGGCAATCAGCCCCAGCATTTT.

This clone occurred a few times. The chain has TRBV28 and TRBJ1-2; possibly TRBD1 for D (6 bases). V dropped 5 bases and J dropped 7 bases, with 14 bases sitting between them. Germline CDR1 MDHEN, CDR2 SYDVKM. The CDR3 has 13 residues. The CDR3 region is CASSLGGKGGYTF. In DNA, the CDR3 is TGTGCCAGCAGTCTTGGGGGCAAGGGTGGCTACACCTTC.

V is TRBV19 and J is TRBJ1-2, with 9 bases aligning to TRBD1. CDR3 size: 15 residues. J lost 5 bases, V lost 7 bases, and 11 bases had no gene match. Germline V gene lookup returns CDR1 LNHDA and CDR2 SQIVND (reference sequence). The CDR3 protein is CASTTAGTGMYGYTF. The CDR3, as DNA: TGTGCCAGTACCACAGCCGGGACAGGGATGTATGGCTACACCTTC.

Ten or more counts support this clone. This chain joins TRBV11-2 and TRBJ2-2; D might be TRBD1 (8 bases). Germline V lookup: CDR1 SGHAT, CDR2 FQNNGV. The length of the CDR3 is 17 residues. V was clipped by 5 bases and J by 6 bases, with 22 bases between them. In DNA form, the CDR3 reads TGTGCCAGCAGCCAATTCTCCGGACAGGGAGGGTCCGGGGAGCTGTTTTTT. Translating gives CASSQFSGQGGSGELFF.

This chain joins TRBV2 and TRBJ1-1; a possible D gene is TRBD1 (6 bases). Trimming pared 0 bases from V and 0 bases from J, leaving 32 bases between. CDR1 SNHLY and CDR2 FYNNEI come from the germline V gene. This CDR3 region has 23 residues. The CDR3 reads CASSEALKPIKSGGFQMNTEAFF. Here the CDR3 DNA reads TGTGCCAGCAGTGAAGCGCTCAAACCAATCAAATCGGGGGGCTTTCAAATGAACACTGAAGCTTTCTTT.

This clone appeared a single time. The chain couples TRBV4-2 to TRBJ2-1; 10 positions match TRBD2. J was trimmed by 7 bases and V by 0 bases; bases with no gene match: 9. The V gene's germline CDR1 is LGHNA and CDR2 YNFKEQ. The CDR3 is 17 residues long. CDR3 nucleotides: TGTGCCAGCAGCCAAGATAAAGGGGCTAGCGGGAGTAATGAGCAGTTCTTC. Translating it yields CASSQDKGASGSNEQFF.

The chain combines TRBV12-3 or TRBV12-4 with TRBJ1-6; maybe TRBD1 (6 bases). Trimming removed 9 bases from V and 7 bases from J, with 7 bases in between. CDR3 length equals 11 residues. Here the CDR3 reads CASQGNSPLHF. CDR3 nucleotides: TGTGCCAGTCAGGGGAATTCACCCCTCCACTTT.

This chain's CDR3 is CASSVVGGVGTEAFF. The CDR3 bases are TGTGCCAGCAGCGTAGTTGGGGGGGTCGGCACTGAAGCTTTCTTT. The rearrangement joins TRBV9 to TRBJ1-1; tentatively, D is TRBD1 (5 bases). The CDR3 covers 15 residues. Germline CDR1 SGDLS, CDR2 YYNGEE. V gave up 0 bases and J gave up 4 bases, with 13 bases separating them. Looking up the rest from reference TRBV9 and TRBJ1-1 gives the full variable domain: DSGVTQTPKHLITATGQRVTLRCSPRSGDLSVYWYQQSLDQGLQFLIQYYNGEERAKGNILERFSAQQFPDLHSELNLSSLELGDSALYFCASSVVGGVGTEAFFGQGTRLTVV.

The V and J genes are TRBV5-1 and TRBJ2-5; a weak D match, TRBD1 (5 bases). This CDR3 contains 13 residues. The germline V gene encodes CDR1 SGHRS and CDR2 YFSETQ. V shed 2 bases and J shed 1 base, with 6 bases lying between them. CDR3 coding DNA: TGCGCCAGCAGCTTTACAGGCCAAGAGACCCAGTACTTC. This codes for CASSFTGQETQYF.

This chain joins TRBV21-1 and TRBJ2-7; the D segment call TRBD2 is taken from the table without a DNA check. TRBV21-1 is a pseudogene segment. CDR3 length equals 15 residues. The CDR3: CASSPRTSGKDEQYF. The CDR3, as DNA: TGTGCCAGCAGCCCTAGGACTAGCGGGAAAGACGAGCAGTACTTC.

The chain carries TRBV29-1 and TRBJ1-2; D is perhaps TRBD1 (5 bases). The CDR3 runs 13 residues. Germline-derived CDR1 and CDR2 are SQVTM and ANQGSEA. V was trimmed by 4 bases and J by 7 bases, leaving 16 bases between them. This CDR3 reads CSVGVGQGSGYTF. The CDR3 DNA reads as TGCAGCGTTGGTGTCGGCCAGGGCTCTGGCTACACCTTC.

The CDR3 spells CASSSRVGNTGELFF. The CDR3 DNA reads as TGTGCCAGCAGTTCCAGGGTCGGAAACACCGGGGAGCTGTTTTTT. The chain employs TRBV27 and TRBJ2-2; D perhaps matches TRBD1 (5 bases). Germline V gene sequence: CDR1 MNHEY, CDR2 SMNVEV (reference sequence). The CDR3 has 15 residues. V lost 4 bases, J lost 2 bases, and 11 bases lay in between.

The chain uses TRBV2 and TRBJ2-5, with TRBD1 matching over 8 bases. The CDR3 runs 16 residues. In germline, CDR1 is SNHLY, CDR2 FYNNEI. V lost 3 bases and J lost 2; bases outside the gene matches: 8. CDR3 nucleotides: TGTGCCAGCAGTGACTTATCCAGGGGGCGTCAAGAGACCCAGTACTTC. Its protein is CASSDLSRGRQETQYF.

The chain employs TRBV12-3 or TRBV12-4 and TRBJ1-2; TRBD1 might be the D (5 bases). This CDR3 is built from 13 residues. V shed 0 bases and J shed 7 bases, with 9 bases lying between them. CDR3 protein: CASSLAGVGGYTF. The DNA of the CDR3 is TGTGCCAGCAGTTTAGCAGGGGTGGGTGGCTACACCTTC.